The clone carrying this T cell receptor beta chain showed up just a few times. Its cognate antigen is unknown. These data are taken from a study of identical twins. Study results and limitations: Insertions ran lower in abundant cord blood beta clonotypes, though not in memory repertoires.

Germline-derived CDR1 and CDR2 are SEHNR and FQNEAQ (reference sequence). The CDR3 totals 15 residues. The V and J ends lost 1 base and 4 bases respectively, with 13 bases between them. A universal primer site was incorporated via template switching, and the cDNA contained unique molecular identifiers. MiXCR, run by TCRdb on the 5' RACE reads, gives a single entry per CDR3 protein. Of approximately 600,000 distinct CDR3 sequences listed, roughly 9.9% were seen once; the top ten hold roughly 3%. Another study also made use of these data, one on yellow fever vaccine responses in identical twins. That paper adds: The authors reported partly convergent, partly personalized vaccine responses in identical twins.

The receptor comes from a woman aged 18 to 35 in good health. The chain couples TRBV7-9 to TRBJ2-5; tentative D call: TRBD2 (6 bases). The source material was PBMCs. CDR3 nucleotides: TGTGCCAGCAGCTTAGGGGGGGAAGTAGCAGAGACCCAGTACTTC. Its translation is CASSLGGEVAETQYF.